The TCR beta chain under discussion was sequenced for a study of post-analysis software for immune sequencing data. Study information: Included among the disease courses, which were recorded for the cohort, were relapsing-remitting, secondary progressive and progressive-relapsing multiple sclerosis. The study's findings and limits: Five or six TRBV segments were more frequent in patients than controls; TRBV5-6, TRBV5-1 and TRBV20-1 belonged to this group. F-measure co-clustering was strong for batch-matched samples. Comparison with controls showed significantly lower normalized Chao1 diversity in multiple sclerosis patients.

V was shortened by 0 bases and J by 8 bases, with 12 bases between the two germline ends. The CDR3 runs 14 residues. Germline CDR1 and CDR2: ENHRY and SYGVKD. Tagging with unique molecular identifiers was a feature of the TCR beta cDNA libraries. TCRdb re-called the PCR reads through MiXCR, storing one row per CDR3 protein. The sample shows roughly 600,000 distinct CDR3 sequences, about 44% of them seen only once. As for this clonotype: The antigen is not known.

The sequence derives from a girl aged 5-17 years with multiple sclerosis. Sequencing was done on a sample of blood. This chain joins TRBV10-3 and TRBJ2-3, with D perhaps given as TRBD1 or TRBD2 (5 bases each). The DNA of the CDR3 is TGTGCCATCAGTGAGTCGTGGGGACGGGTTACGCAGTATTTT. This encodes CAISESWGRVTQYF.